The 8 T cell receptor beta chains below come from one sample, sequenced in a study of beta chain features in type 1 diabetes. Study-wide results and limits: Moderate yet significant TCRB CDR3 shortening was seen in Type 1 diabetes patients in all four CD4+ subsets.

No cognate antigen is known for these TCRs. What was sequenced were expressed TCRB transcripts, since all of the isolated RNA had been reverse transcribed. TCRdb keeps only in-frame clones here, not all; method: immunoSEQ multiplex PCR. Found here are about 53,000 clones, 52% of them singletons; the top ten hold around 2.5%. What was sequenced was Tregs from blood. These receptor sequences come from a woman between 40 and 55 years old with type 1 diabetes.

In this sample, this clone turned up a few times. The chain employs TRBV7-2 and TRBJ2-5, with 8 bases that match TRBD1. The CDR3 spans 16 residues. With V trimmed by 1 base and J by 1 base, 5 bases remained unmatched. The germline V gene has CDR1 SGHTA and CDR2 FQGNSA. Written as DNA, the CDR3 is TGTGCCAGCAGCTTAGTGGGCAGGGGGCGCCAAGAGACCCAGTACTTC. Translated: CASSLVGRGRQETQYF.

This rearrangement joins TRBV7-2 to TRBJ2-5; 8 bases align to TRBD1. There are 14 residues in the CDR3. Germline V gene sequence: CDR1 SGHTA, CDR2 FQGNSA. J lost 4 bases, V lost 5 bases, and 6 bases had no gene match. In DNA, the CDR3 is TGTGCCAGCAGCCCATGGACAGGGATAGAGACCCAGTACTTC. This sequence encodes CASSPWTGIETQYF.

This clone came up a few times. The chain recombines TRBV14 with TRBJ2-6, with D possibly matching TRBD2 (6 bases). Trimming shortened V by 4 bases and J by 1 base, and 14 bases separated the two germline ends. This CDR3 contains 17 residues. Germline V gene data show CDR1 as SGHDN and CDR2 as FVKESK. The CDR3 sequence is CASSPWGVQSGANVLTF. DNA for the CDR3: TGTGCCAGCAGCCCGTGGGGGGTCCAGTCTGGGGCCAACGTCCTGACTTTC.

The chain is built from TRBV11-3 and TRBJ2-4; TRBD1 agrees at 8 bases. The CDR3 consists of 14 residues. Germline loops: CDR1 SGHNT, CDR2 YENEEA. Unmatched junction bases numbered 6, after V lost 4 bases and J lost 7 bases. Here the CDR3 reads CASSSRTGLNIQYF. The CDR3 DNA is TGTGCCAGCAGCTCTCGGACAGGGCTGAACATTCAGTACTTC. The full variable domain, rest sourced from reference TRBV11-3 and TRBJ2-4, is EAGVVQSPRYKIIEKKQPVAFWCNPISGHNTLYWYLQNLGQGPELLIRYENEEAVDDSQLPKDRFSAERLKGVDSTLKIQPAELGDSAVYLCASSSRTGLNIQYFGAGTRLSVL.

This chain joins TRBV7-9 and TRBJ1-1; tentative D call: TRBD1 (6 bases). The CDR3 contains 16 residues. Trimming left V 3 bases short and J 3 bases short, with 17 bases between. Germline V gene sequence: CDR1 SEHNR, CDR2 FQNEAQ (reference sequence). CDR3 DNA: TGTGCCAGCAGCTTGTATGAGGGGGGGCGAGACACTGAAGCTTTCTTT. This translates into CASSLYEGGRDTEAFF.

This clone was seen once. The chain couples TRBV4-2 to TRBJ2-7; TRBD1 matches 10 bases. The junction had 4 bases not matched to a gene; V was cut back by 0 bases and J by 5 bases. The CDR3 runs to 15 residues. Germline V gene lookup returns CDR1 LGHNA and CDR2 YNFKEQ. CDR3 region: CASSQDGTGVNEQYF. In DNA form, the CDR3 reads TGTGCCAGCAGCCAAGACGGGACAGGGGTGAACGAGCAGTACTTC.

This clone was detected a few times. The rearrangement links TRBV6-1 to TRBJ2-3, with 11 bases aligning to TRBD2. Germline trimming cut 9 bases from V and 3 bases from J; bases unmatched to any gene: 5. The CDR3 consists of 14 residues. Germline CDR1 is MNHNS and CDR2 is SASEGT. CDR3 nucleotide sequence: TGTGCCAGTAATCGACTAGCGGGGACAGATACGCAGTATTTT. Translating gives CASNRLAGTDTQYF.

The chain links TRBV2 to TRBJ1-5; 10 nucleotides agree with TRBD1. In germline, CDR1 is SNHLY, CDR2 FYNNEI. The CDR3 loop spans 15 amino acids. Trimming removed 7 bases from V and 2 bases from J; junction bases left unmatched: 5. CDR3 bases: TGTGCCAGCACCGGACAGGGGGTGGGCAATCAGCCCCAGCATTTT. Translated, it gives CASTGQGVGNQPQHF.